A selection of T cell receptor beta chains follows, all from one sample in a study of molecular identifiers for immune sequencing clone quantification. TCRdb re-called the PCR reads with MiXCR, one entry per CDR3 protein. The sample records 400,000 to 600,000 distinct CDR3 sequences, about a quarter being singletons. Sequences were obtained from naive CD8+ T cells from blood, with Jurkat cell RNA spiked in. These receptors all stem from a human donor in good health. Some libraries in this study had Jurkat cell RNA spiked in. The CDR3 runs from the conserved cysteine through the conserved F or W. A D gene is named only where the DNA matches it firmly. Clone size is stated in some rows and not others, as once, few, many or a class when expanded.

j_call clone_size v_call cdr3_length d_call cdr3_nt cdr3_aa
TRBJ2-5 NA TRBV5-3 14 NA TGTGCCAGCAGCCCTGACATAATTCAAGAGACCCAGTACTTC CASSPDIIQETQYF
TRBJ1-4 few TRBV5-6 15 TRBD1 TGTGCCAGCAGCTCTTACAGGGGTGGAAATGAAAAACTGTTTTTT CASSSYRGGNEKLFF
TRBJ2-2 once TRBV25-1 15 TRBD1 TGTGCCAGCAGTTCCCAGACAGGGTGGACCAGGGAGCTGTTTTTT CASSSQTGWTRELFF
TRBJ2-7 NA TRBV20-1 12 NA TGCAGTGCTAGTAACAGGGCCTACGAGCAGTACTTC CSASNRAYEQYF
TRBJ2-5 few TRBV6-1 16 TRBD2 TGTGCCAGCAGTCTTTCCCAGCGGGAGGGCCGAGAGACCCAGTACTTC CASSLSQREGRETQYF
TRBJ2-7 NA TRBV6-5 15 TRBD1 TGTGCCAGCAAAAACGGCGGGGACAGGGATGGCGAGCAGTACTTC CASKNGGDRDGEQYF
TRBJ2-4 NA TRBV14 15 TRBD1 TGTGCCAGCAGCCAAACGACAGGGCGTCTAAACATTCAGTACTTC CASSQTTGRLNIQYF
TRBJ1-4 NA TRBV16 15 TRBD1 TGTGCCAGCAGTCAACAGGGGGGCACTAATGAAAAACTGTTTTTT CASSQQGGTNEKLFF
TRBJ2-3 many TRBV7-9 16 TRBD1 TGTGCCAGCAGCGTCCCGGGACAGGGTGCTCCGGGGGCGCAGTATTTT CASSVPGQGAPGAQYF
TRBJ1-1 many TRBV11-2 15 TRBD1 TGTGCCAGCAGCTGGGGGGGACAGGGAGGCACTGAAGCTTTCTTT CASSWGGQGGTEAFF
TRBJ2-7 NA TRBV19 15 TRBD2 TGTGCCACCGGACCTTCGAGCGGGGTTACCTACGAGCAGTACTTC CATGPSSGVTYEQYF
TRBJ1-1 NA TRBV13 15 TRBD1 TGTGCCAGCAGCTTTTGGACAGGGGGCACCACTGAAGCTTTCTTT CASSFWTGGTTEAFF
TRBJ2-2 many TRBV29-1 16 NA TGCAGCGTTGAAGATCTAACTTCCCCCGGGACCGGGGAGCTGTTTTTT CSVEDLTSPGTGELFF
TRBJ2-4 many TRBV23-1 18 TRBD1 TGCGCCAGCAGTCATACTACAGGGGGCATATGGGCCAAAAACATTCAGTACTTC CASSHTTGGIWAKNIQYF
TRBJ2-3 NA TRBV9 17 TRBD2 TGTGCCAGCAGCGTCTCCACTCCAGGACTAGTAACAGATACGCAGTATTTT CASSVSTPGLVTDTQYF
TRBJ2-7 few TRBV21-1 14 NA TGTGCCAGCAGCATGGGGACAGGGTGGGGAAAGCAGTACTTC CASSMGTGWGKQYF
TRBJ2-1 few TRBV20-1 17 NA TGCAGTGCTAGAGATCTCGGCTACCAAGTTCTCGTTGGTGAGCAGTTCTTC CSARDLGYQVLVGEQFF
TRBJ2-6 NA TRBV12-3/TRBV12-4 13 NA TGTGCCAGCAGTGTCCTTGGGGCCAACGTCCTGACTTTC CASSVLGANVLTF
TRBJ2-7 NA TRBV20-1 13 NA TGCAGTGCTAGGGACAGAGAATCCTACGAGCAGTACTTC CSARDRESYEQYF
TRBJ2-5 NA TRBV30 15 NA TGTGCCTGGGGTGAAGGAGCGGGTTACCAAGAGACCCAGTACTTC CAWGEGAGYQETQYF
TRBJ2-5 NA TRBV15 17 TRBD2 TGTGCCACCAGCAGACCCCTTTCCCTAGCGGGAGAAGAGACCCAGTACTTC CATSRPLSLAGEETQYF
TRBJ1-1 NA TRBV7-9 15 NA TGTGCCAGCAGCTTGGGGGGGACCCCCAGCGCTGAAGCTTTCTTT CASSLGGTPSAEAFF
TRBJ2-3 NA TRBV7-3 15 TRBD2 TGTGCCAGCAGCTTAATCCCTAGCGGTGGAGATACGCAGTATTTT CASSLIPSGGDTQYF
TRBJ2-7 NA TRBV12-3/TRBV12-4 14 TRBD1 TGTGCCAGCAGGGCCGGGACAGAACACTACGAGCAGTACTTC CASRAGTEHYEQYF
TRBJ2-7 few TRBV30 13 NA TGTGCCTGGTCGCGGACACCCGCCTACGAGCAGTACTTC CAWSRTPAYEQYF
TRBJ2-7 NA TRBV20-1 13 TRBD1 TGCAGTGCTTCCGGGACAGGGGACTACGAGCAGTACTTC CSASGTGDYEQYF
TRBJ1-1 NA TRBV28 14 NA TGTGCCAGCAGTTTACCGCCGGGGCGCACTGAAGCTTTCTTT CASSLPPGRTEAFF
TRBJ2-5 NA TRBV6-2/TRBV6-3 15 TRBD2 TGTGCCAGCAGTTACTCGGATTCGGGAGGCGAGACCCAGTACTTC CASSYSDSGGETQYF
TRBJ1-5 few TRBV6-2/TRBV6-3 14 NA TGTGCCAGCGGACACGGGAATAGCAATCAGCCCCAGCATTTT CASGHGNSNQPQHF
TRBJ2-3 few TRBV5-3 14 NA TGTGCCAGCAGCTTGGCCTTGGGGTCGGATACGCAGTATTTT CASSLALGSDTQYF
TRBJ2-2 NA TRBV30 16 NA TGTGCCTGGGATGCGATGGAGGGTCCGGGCACCGGGGAGCTGTTTTTT CAWDAMEGPGTGELFF
TRBJ1-4 NA TRBV4-3 15 NA TGCGCCAGCAGCCAAGACTCAGCGGGTGATGAAAAACTGTTTTTT CASSQDSAGDEKLFF
TRBJ2-7 few TRBV20-1 12 NA TGCAGTGCCGGTACGTGGGACCGCGAGCAGTACTTC CSAGTWDREQYF
TRBJ2-5 NA TRBV25-1 11 NA TGTGCCAGCCAGACCGGGACACTAAAGTACTTC CASQTGTLKYF
TRBJ2-1 few TRBV4-1 14 TRBD2 TGCGCCAGCAGCCACCCCCTAGCGGACAATGAGCAGTTCTTC CASSHPLADNEQFF
TRBJ1-5 many TRBV29-1 14 NA TGCAGCGTTGAAGTCGGGAGCGGCAATCAGCCCCAGCATTTT CSVEVGSGNQPQHF